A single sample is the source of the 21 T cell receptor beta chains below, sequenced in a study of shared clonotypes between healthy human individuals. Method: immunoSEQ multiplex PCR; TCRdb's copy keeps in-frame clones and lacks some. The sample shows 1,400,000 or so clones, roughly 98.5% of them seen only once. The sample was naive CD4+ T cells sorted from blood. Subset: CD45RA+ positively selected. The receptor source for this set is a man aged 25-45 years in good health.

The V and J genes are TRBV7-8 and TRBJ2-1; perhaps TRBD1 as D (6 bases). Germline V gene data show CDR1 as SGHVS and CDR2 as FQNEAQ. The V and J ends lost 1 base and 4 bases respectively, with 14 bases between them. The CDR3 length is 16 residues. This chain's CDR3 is CASSLGAGVTYNEQFF. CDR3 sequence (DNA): TGTGCCAGCAGCTTAGGCGCAGGGGTTACATACAATGAGCAGTTCTTC.

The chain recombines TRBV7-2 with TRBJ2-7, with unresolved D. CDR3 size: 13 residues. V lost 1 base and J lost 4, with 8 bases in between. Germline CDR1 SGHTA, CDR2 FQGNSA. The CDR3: CASSLVVRYEQYF. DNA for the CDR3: TGTGCCAGCAGCTTAGTCGTCCGGTACGAGCAGTACTTC.

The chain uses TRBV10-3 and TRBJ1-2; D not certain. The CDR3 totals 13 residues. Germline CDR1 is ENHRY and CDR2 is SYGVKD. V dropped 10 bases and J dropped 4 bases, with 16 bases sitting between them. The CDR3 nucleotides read TGTGCCACCACGCGGGGAGCACTCTATGGCTACACCTTC. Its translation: CATTRGALYGYTF.

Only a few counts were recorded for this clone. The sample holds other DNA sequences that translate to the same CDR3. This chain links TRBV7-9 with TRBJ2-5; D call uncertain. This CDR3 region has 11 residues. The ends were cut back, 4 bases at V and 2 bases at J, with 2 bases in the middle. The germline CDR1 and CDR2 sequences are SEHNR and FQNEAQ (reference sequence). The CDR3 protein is CASSSQETQYF. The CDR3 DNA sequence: TGTGCCAGCAGCTCACAAGAGACCCAGTACTTC.

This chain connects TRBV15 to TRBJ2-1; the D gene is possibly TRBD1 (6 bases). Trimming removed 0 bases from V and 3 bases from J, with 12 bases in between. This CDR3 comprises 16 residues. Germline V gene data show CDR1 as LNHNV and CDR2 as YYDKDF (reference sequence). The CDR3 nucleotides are TGTGCCACCAGCAGAGATCGTGACAGGATCTACAATGAGCAGTTCTTC. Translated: CATSRDRDRIYNEQFF.

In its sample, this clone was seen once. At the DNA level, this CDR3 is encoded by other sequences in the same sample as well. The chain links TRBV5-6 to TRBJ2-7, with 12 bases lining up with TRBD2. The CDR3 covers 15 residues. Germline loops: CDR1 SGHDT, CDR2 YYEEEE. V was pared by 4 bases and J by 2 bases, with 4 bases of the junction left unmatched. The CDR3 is CASSPGLAGTYEQYF. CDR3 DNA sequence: TGTGCCAGCAGCCCGGGACTAGCGGGTACCTACGAGCAGTACTTC.

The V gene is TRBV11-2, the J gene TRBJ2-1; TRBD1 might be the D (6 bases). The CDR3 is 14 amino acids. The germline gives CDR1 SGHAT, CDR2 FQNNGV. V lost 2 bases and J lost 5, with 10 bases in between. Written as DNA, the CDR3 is TGTGCCAGCAGCTTATACAGGGACGACAATGAGCAGTTCTTC. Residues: CASSLYRDDNEQFF.

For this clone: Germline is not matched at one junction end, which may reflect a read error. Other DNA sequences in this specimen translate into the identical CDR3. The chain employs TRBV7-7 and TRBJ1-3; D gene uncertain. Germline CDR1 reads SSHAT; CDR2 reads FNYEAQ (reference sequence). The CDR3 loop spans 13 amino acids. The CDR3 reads CASSPSSGNTIYF. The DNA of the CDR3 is TGTGCTAGCAGCCCGTCGTCTGGAAACACCATATATTTT.

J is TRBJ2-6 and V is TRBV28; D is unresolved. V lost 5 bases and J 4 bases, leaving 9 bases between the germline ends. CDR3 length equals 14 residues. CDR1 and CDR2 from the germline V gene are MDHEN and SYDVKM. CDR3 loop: CASSALMGANVLTF. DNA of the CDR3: TGTGCCAGCAGTGCATTAATGGGGGCCAACGTCCTGACTTTC.

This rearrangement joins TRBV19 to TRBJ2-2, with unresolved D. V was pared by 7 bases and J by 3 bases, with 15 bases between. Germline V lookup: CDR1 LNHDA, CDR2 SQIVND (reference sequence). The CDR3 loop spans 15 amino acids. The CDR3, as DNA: TGTGCCAGTACAAGGACCTCGCGTTACACCGGGGAGCTGTTTTTT. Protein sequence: CASTRTSRYTGELFF.

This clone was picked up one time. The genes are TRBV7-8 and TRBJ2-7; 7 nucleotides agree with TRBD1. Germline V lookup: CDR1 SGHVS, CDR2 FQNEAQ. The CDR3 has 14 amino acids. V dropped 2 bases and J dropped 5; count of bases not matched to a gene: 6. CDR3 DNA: TGTGCCAGCAGCTTAATAACAGGGGACAACGAGCAGTACTTC. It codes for CASSLITGDNEQYF. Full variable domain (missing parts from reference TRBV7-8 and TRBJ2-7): GAGVSQSPRYKVAKRGQDVALRCDPISGHVSLFWYQQALGQGPEFLTYFQNEAQLDKSGLPSDRFFAERPEGSVSTLKIQRTQQEDSAVYLCASSLITGDNEQYFGPGTRLTVT.

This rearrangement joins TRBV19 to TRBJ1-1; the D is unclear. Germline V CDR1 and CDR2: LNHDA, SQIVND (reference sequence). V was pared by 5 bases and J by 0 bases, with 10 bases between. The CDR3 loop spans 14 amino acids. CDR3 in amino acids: CASSLSRLNTEAFF. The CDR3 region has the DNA TGTGCCAGTAGTCTCTCGCGGCTGAACACTGAAGCTTTCTTT.

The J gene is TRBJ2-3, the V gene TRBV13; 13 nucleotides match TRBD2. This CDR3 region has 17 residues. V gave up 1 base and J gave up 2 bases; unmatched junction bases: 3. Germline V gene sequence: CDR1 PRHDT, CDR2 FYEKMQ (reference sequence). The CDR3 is CASSLVLAGGPTDTQYF. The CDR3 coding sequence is TGTGCCAGCAGCTTAGTACTAGCGGGAGGGCCCACAGATACGCAGTATTTT.

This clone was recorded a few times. CDR3 in DNA: TGTGCCAGTAGTATAGACAGGGCTAGCAATCAGCCCCAGCATTTT. Translated, it gives CASSIDRASNQPQHF. The chain links TRBV19 to TRBJ1-5; D perhaps matches TRBD1 (5 bases). V lost 0 bases to trimming and J lost 0 bases, with 6 bases between them. Per the germline V gene, CDR1 is LNHDA and CDR2 is SQIVND (reference sequence). CDR3 length equals 15 residues.

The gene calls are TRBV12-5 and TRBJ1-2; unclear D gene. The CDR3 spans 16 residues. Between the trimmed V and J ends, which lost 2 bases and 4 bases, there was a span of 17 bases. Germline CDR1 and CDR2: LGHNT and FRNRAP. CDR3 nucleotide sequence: TGTGCTAGTGGTTTGATCCCCCCAGGCGACCGCTATGGCTACACCTTC. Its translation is CASGLIPPGDRYGYTF.

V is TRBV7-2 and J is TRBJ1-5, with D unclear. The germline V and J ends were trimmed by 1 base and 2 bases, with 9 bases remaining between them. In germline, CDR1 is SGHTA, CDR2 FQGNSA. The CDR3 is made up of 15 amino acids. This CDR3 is CASSLDGYRNQPQHF. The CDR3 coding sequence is TGTGCCAGCAGCTTAGACGGATACCGCAATCAGCCCCAGCATTTT.

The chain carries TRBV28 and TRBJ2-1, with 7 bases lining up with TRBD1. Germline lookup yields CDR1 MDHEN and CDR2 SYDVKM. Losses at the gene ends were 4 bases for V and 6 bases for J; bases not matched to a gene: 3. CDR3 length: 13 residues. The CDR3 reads CASSWNRGNEQFF. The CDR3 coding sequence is TGTGCCAGCAGTTGGAACAGGGGCAATGAGCAGTTCTTC.

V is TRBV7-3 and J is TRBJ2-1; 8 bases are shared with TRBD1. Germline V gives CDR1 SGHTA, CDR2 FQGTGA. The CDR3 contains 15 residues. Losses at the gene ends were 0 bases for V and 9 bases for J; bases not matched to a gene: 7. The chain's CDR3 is CASSLTTGGRGEQFF. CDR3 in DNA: TGTGCCAGCAGCTTAACTACAGGGGGTCGCGGTGAGCAGTTCTTC.

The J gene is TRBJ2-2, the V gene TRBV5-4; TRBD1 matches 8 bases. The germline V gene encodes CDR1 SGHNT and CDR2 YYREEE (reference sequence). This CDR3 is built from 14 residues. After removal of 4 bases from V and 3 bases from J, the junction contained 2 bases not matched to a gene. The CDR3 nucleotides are TGTGCCAGCAGCGTGACAGGGGACACCGGGGAGCTGTTTTTT. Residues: CASSVTGDTGELFF.

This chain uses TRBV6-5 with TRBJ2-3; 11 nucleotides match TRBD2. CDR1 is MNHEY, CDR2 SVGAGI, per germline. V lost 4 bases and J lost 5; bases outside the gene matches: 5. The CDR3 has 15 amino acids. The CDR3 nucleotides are TGTGCCAGCAGTTTTAGCGGGAGGGTAGGAGATACGCAGTATTTT. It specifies CASSFSGRVGDTQYF.

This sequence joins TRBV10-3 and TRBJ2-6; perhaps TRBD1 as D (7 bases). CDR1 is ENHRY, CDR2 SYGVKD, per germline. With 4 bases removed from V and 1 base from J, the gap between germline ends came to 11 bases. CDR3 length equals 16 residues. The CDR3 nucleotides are TGTGCCATCAGTGCGGCAGGGGGGTCTGGGGCCAACGTCCTGACTTTC. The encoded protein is CAISAAGGSGANVLTF.